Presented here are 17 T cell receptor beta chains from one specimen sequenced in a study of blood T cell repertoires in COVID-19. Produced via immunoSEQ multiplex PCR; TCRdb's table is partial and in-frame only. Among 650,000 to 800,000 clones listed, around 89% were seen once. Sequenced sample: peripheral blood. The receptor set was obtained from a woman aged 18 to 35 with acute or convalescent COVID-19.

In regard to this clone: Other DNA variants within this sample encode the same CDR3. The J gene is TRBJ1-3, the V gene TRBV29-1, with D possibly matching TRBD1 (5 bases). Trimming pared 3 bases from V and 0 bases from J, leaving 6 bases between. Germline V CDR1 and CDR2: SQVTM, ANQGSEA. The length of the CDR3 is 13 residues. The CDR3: CSVEGGSGNTIYF. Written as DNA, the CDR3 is TGCAGCGTTGAGGGGGGCTCTGGAAACACCATATATTTT.

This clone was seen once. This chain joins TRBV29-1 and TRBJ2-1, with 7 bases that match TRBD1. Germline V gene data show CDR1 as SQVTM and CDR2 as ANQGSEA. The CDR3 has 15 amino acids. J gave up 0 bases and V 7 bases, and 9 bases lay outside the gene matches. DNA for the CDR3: TGCAGCGCAGGTCCGGGACAGACCTCCTACAATGAGCAGTTCTTC. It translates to CSAGPGQTSYNEQFF.

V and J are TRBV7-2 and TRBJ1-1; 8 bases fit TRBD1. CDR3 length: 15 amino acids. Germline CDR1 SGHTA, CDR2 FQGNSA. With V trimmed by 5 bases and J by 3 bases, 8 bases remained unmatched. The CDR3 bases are TGTGCCAGCAGCCCCAAACGGACAGGGTACACTGAAGCTTTCTTT. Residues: CASSPKRTGYTEAFF.

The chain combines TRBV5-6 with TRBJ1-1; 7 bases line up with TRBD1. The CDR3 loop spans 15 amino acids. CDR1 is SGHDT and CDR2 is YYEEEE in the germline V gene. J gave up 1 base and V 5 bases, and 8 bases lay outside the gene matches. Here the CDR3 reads CASSSPGQTNTEAFF. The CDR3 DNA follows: TGTGCCAGCAGTAGCCCGGGACAGACGAACACTGAAGCTTTCTTT.

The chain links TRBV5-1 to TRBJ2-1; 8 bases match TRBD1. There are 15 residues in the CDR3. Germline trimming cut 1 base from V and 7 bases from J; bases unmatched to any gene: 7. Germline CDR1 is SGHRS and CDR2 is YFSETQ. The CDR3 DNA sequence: TGCGCCAGCAGCTTGCAGGACAGGGAAATTAATGAGCAGTTCTTC. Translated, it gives CASSLQDREINEQFF.

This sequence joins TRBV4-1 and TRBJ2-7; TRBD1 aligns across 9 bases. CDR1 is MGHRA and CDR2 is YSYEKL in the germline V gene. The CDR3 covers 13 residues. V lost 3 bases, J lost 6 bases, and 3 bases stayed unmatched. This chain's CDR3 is CASSQGQGSEQYF. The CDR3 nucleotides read TGCGCCAGCAGCCAGGGACAGGGATCCGAGCAGTACTTC.

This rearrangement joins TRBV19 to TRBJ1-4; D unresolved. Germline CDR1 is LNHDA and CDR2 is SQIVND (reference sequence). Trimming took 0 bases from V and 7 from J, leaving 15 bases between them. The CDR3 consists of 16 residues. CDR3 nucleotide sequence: TGTGCCAGTAGTATAGATCACCGAGGGAGTGGTGAAAAACTGTTTTTT. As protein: CASSIDHRGSGEKLFF.

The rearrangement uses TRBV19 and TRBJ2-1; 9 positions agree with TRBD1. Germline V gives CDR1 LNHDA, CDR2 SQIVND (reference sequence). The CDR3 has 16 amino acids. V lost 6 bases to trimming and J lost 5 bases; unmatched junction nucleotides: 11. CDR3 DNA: TGTGCCAGTAGCGGCCCCGGGACAGGGCGGCACAATGAGCAGTTCTTC. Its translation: CASSGPGTGRHNEQFF.

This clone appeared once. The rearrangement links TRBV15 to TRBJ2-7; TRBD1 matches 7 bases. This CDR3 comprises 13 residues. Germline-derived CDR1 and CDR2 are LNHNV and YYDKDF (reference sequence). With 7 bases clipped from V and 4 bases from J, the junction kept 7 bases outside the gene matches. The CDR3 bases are TGTGCCACCAAACAGGGGATCGCTTACGAGCAGTACTTC. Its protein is CATKQGIAYEQYF.

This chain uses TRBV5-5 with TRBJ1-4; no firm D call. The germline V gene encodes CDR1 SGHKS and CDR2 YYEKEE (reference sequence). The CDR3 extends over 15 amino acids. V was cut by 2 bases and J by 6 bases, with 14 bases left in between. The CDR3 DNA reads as TGTGCCAGCAGCTTTCATTCGGGAGGAGATGAAAAACTGTTTTTT. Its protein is CASSFHSGGDEKLFF.

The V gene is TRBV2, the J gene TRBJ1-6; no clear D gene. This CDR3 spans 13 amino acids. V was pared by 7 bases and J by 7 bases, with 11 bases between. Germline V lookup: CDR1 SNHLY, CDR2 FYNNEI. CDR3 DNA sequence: TGTGCCAGCAACGAAGGCGGGAATTCACCCCTCCACTTT. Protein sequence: CASNEGGNSPLHF.

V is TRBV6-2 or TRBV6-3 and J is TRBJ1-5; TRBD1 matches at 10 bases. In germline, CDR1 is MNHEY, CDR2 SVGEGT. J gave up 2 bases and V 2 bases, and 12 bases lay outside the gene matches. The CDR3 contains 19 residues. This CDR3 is CASSYGYERGQGRNQPQHF. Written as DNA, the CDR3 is TGTGCCAGCAGTTACGGTTATGAAAGGGGACAGGGGCGCAATCAGCCCCAGCATTTT.

The CDR3 bases are TGTGCCAGCAGCTTAGGTCCCGGAGGTCAGCCCCAGCATTTT. Its translation is CASSLGPGGQPQHF. The chain recombines TRBV11-2 with TRBJ1-5; no definite D call. There are 14 residues in the CDR3. The germline CDR1 and CDR2 sequences are SGHAT and FQNNGV. V was clipped by 1 base and J by 6 bases, with 10 bases between them.

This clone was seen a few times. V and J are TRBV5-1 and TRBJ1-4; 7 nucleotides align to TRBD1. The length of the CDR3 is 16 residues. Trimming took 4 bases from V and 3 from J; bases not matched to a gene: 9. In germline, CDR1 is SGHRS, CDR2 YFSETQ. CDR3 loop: CASSPTGHLPNEKLFF. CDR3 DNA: TGCGCCAGCAGCCCGACAGGGCATCTGCCTAATGAAAAACTGTTTTTT.

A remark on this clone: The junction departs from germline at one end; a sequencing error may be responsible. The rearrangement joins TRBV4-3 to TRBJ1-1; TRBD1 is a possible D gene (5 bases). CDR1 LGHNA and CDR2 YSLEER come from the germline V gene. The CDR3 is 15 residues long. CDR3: CASSQDPRGNSEAFF. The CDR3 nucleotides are TGCGCCAGCAGCCAAGATCCCCGGGGGAACTCTGAAGCTTTCTTT.

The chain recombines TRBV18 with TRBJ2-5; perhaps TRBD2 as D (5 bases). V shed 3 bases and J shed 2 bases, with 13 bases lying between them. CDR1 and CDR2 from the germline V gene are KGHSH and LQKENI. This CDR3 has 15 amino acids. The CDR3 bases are TGTGCCAGCTCACCCTCCCGGGGTTCACAAGAGACCCAGTACTTC. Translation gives CASSPSRGSQETQYF.

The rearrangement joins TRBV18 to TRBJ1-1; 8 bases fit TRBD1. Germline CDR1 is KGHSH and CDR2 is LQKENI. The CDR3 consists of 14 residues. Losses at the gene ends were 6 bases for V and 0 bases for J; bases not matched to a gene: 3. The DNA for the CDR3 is TGTGCCAGCTCCTCGACAGGGGTGAACACTGAAGCTTTCTTT. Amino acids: CASSSTGVNTEAFF.